A selection of T cell receptor beta chains follows, all from one sample in a study of blood T cell repertoires in COVID-19. The data were produced by immunoSEQ multiplex PCR, yet TCRdb's version contains in-frame clones alone and is incomplete. The table lists some 43,000 clones, roughly 87% of them singletons, with 15% to 17% in the top ten. The sequenced sample was peripheral blood. These receptors were obtained from a man between 60 and 75 years old with active COVID-19. Both conserved end residues are trimmed from each CDR3. Each record gives: D gene, V gene, CDR3 protein. The D gene is left open where the match is weak.

NA | TRBV6-4 | ASSESQGPQNEQF
TRBD2 | TRBV6-5 | ASSYKTSGTDTQY
NA | TRBV7-2 | ASSFAASTYEQY
TRBD2 | TRBV2 | ASRPLAGSYNEQF
NA | TRBV5-1 | ASSLATTGGEQF
TRBD2 | TRBV4-1 | ASSQIAGGSYEQY
TRBD1 | TRBV28 | ASSPTHSTGGLSYGYT
NA | TRBV27 | ASSPHEARNTEAF
NA | TRBV4-2 | ASSQESRRGGTEAF
NA | TRBV12-3/TRBV12-4 | ASSLGVNEQF
TRBD1 | TRBV19 | ASKTGQQQETQY
TRBD2 | TRBV5-1 | ASSPRGTSGIGEQY
NA | TRBV12-3/TRBV12-4 | ASSPDSNQPQH
NA | TRBV10-2 | ATGLSTSTDTQY
NA | TRBV7-2 | ASSPAGDQPQH
NA | TRBV28 | ASSSVFPSSPLH
NA | TRBV7-8 | ASSLAGGPYEQY
TRBD2 | TRBV19 | ASSIGGGTLYNEQF
TRBD2 | TRBV6-5 | ASRLTSGGAVEQF
NA | TRBV6-2/TRBV6-3 | ASSYSGVHEQY
NA | TRBV6-5 | ASSYAHKGAGELF
TRBD2 | TRBV4-3 | ASSQVAGGYSYNEQF
NA | TRBV2 | ASSVIAGAGNTIY
TRBD2 | TRBV5-4 | ASSLGRLAAYNEQF
NA | TRBV6-5 | ASSYQVTYSPLH
TRBD1 | TRBV7-8 | ASSLNRGPNSPLH
NA | TRBV2 | ASSRDTKETQY
TRBD2 | TRBV28 | ASIETSGRPDTQY
TRBD1 | TRBV11-2 | ASSSTSGQEAF
NA | TRBV18 | ASSSIQDEQY
NA | TRBV28 | ASSLTRKRDEQY
TRBD1 | TRBV29-1 | SVGQGGSNQPQH
NA | TRBV3-1/TRBV3-2 | ASSQDWGLNQPQH
NA | TRBV7-8 | ASSERASTFLYNEQF
TRBD2 | TRBV6-2/TRBV6-3 | ASSSPTSGNSYNEQF
TRBD1 | TRBV10-2 | ASSESGTGGYNEQF
TRBD1 | TRBV9 | ASSPTGTGVYGYT
NA | TRBV29-1 | SVEDLRQPMNTEAF
NA | TRBV6-4 | ASSDLADTQY
NA | TRBV9 | ASSVDFRRGGELF
NA | TRBV7-2 | ASSLATGRDTQY
NA | TRBV18 | ASSQLNTEAF
NA | TRBV6-5 | ASSYLFSEQY
TRBD2 | TRBV12-3/TRBV12-4 | ASSGTSAGEQY
NA | TRBV7-6 | ASSKGQIRRQETQY
NA | TRBV14 | ASSQGGLTPQY
TRBD2 | TRBV9 | ASSPGRGALQETQY
TRBD1 | TRBV7-8 | ASSRNTGDNEQF
TRBD1 | TRBV29-1 | SVGDRGSTQY
NA | TRBV4-1 | ASSPTGQLGGNTIY
NA | TRBV11-3 | ASSSGSGDTQY
TRBD1 | TRBV2 | ASSEGRGTDTQY
TRBD2 | TRBV2 | ASSSRAGRGGDTQY
NA | TRBV9 | ASSVGAGYQETQY
NA | TRBV28 | ASGQLNEQF